Following are 13 T cell receptor beta chains from one sample sequenced in a study of cytomegalovirus exposure and HLA in healthy donors. Use of 60 Vbeta and 13 Jbeta primers characterized the PCR. The assay was immunoSEQ multiplex PCR, and TCRdb's table has in-frame clones only and misses some. This sample carries over 95,000 clones, under 80% of them seen once, and the ten largest clones take around 4%. The sample taken for sequencing was PBMCs. These receptors were obtained from a woman between 40 and 55 years old in good health and CMV-seropositive.

This rearrangement joins TRBV11-3 to TRBJ2-5, with 9 bases matching TRBD2. Germline V gives CDR1 SGHNT, CDR2 YENEEA. With 1 base clipped from V and 5 bases from J, the junction kept 5 bases outside the gene matches. The CDR3 contains 15 residues. CDR3: CASSLGTSDVETQYF. CDR3 DNA sequence: TGTGCCAGCAGCTTAGGGACTAGCGATGTGGAGACCCAGTACTTC.

This clone was observed a handful of times. The CDR3 protein is CASSPPTGVVEQYF. In DNA, the CDR3 is TGTGCCAGCAGCCCCCCGACAGGGGTGGTCGAGCAGTACTTC. V is TRBV5-5 and J is TRBJ2-7; TRBD1 matches at 8 bases. The CDR3 totals 14 residues. Germline V gene lookup returns CDR1 SGHKS and CDR2 YYEKEE (reference sequence). The V gene end was trimmed by 4 bases and the J gene end by 6 bases; junction bases not matched to a gene: 9.

The V call is TRBV25-1, the J call TRBJ1-4; 7 nucleotides line up with TRBD1. The CDR3 has 15 residues. Germline lookup yields CDR1 MGHDK and CDR2 SYGVNS. Losses at the gene ends were 2 bases for V and 3 bases for J; bases not matched to a gene: 3. The CDR3 DNA reads as TGTGCCAGCAGTGAAAGGGACAGCCCTAATGAAAAACTGTTTTTT. Translating it yields CASSERDSPNEKLFF.

The chain has TRBV9 and TRBJ1-4; maybe TRBD1 (6 bases). Germline CDR1 reads SGDLS; CDR2 reads YYNGEE. This CDR3 is built from 15 residues. Trimming stripped 0 bases from V and 6 bases from J, with 12 bases between. This CDR3 is CASSVAAGEYEKLFF. As DNA, the CDR3 is TGTGCCAGCAGCGTAGCGGCAGGGGAGTATGAAAAACTGTTTTTT.

The chain joins TRBV30 to TRBJ1-4; 8 bases fit TRBD1. Germline V gene lookup returns CDR1 GTSNPN and CDR2 SVGIG (reference sequence). The CDR3 totals 13 residues. The ends lost 3 bases at V and 10 bases at J; junction bases unmatched: 7. In nucleotides, the CDR3 is TGTGCCTGGAGCTACCAGGGGGCTCGAAAACTGTTTTTT. It specifies CAWSYQGARKLFF. Filled out from reference TRBV30 and TRBJ1-4, the complete variable domain reads SQTIHQWPATLVQPVGSPLSLECTVEGTSNPNLYWYRQAAGRGLQLLFYSVGIGQISSEVPQNLSASRPQDRQFILSSKKLLLSDSGFYLCAWSYQGARKLFFGSGTQLSVL.

This clone turned up a few times. This chain connects TRBV4-2 to TRBJ2-2; 7 nucleotides line up with TRBD2. The length of the CDR3 is 16 residues. The germline V gene encodes CDR1 LGHNA and CDR2 YNFKEQ. The trim removed 1 base at V and 1 base at J, leaving 3 bases unmatched. The CDR3 DNA follows: TGTGCCAGCAGCCAAGGGGGCGGGGGGAACACCGGGGAGCTGTTTTTT. Protein sequence: CASSQGGGGNTGELFF.

This sequence joins TRBV18 and TRBJ2-7; a weak D match, TRBD2 (7 bases). The V gene lost 3 bases and the J gene lost 0 bases, with 15 bases spanning the gap. The germline gives CDR1 KGHSH, CDR2 LQKENI. The length of the CDR3 is 16 residues. CDR3 loop: CASSPRGLPFSYEQYF. DNA of the CDR3: TGTGCCAGCTCACCGCGGGGGCTGCCTTTCTCCTACGAGCAGTACTTC. The entire variable domain, with the rest obtained from reference TRBV18 and TRBJ2-7, is as follows: NAGVMQNPRHLVRRRGQEARLRCSPMKGHSHVYWYRQLPEEGLKFMVYLQKENIIDESGMPKERFSAEFPKEGPSILRIQQVVRGDSAAYFCASSPRGLPFSYEQYFGPGTRLTVT.

This chain uses TRBV6-5 with TRBJ2-3, with TRBD1 as a possible D gene (6 bases). The CDR3 spans 13 residues. The V end was cut by 5 bases, the J end by 6 bases, with 12 bases between. Germline CDR1 reads MNHEY; CDR2 reads SVGAGI. As DNA, the CDR3 is TGTGCCAGCAGTCTAGACCAGGGGGATACGCAGTATTTT. Translation gives CASSLDQGDTQYF.

The chain couples TRBV7-2 to TRBJ1-4; 9 bases agree with TRBD1. The V and J ends lost 4 bases and 7 bases, in that order; junction bases with no gene match: 10. The V gene's germline CDR1 is SGHTA and CDR2 FQGNSA. The CDR3 runs to 16 residues. The CDR3 loop reads CASSSGPGQGFEKLFF. The CDR3 DNA reads as TGTGCCAGCAGCTCTGGCCCGGGACAGGGTTTTGAAAAACTGTTTTTT. Full variable domain (outside the CDR3, taken from reference TRBV7-2 and TRBJ1-4): GAGVSQSPSNKVTEKGKDVELRCDPISGHTALYWYRQSLGQGLEFLIYFQGNSAPDKSGLPSDRFSAERTGGSVSTLTIQRTQQEDSAVYLCASSSGPGQGFEKLFFGSGTQLSVL.

The chain couples TRBV7-9 to TRBJ2-3, with TRBD1 matching over 7 bases. CDR1 and CDR2 from the germline V gene are SEHNR and FQNEAQ (reference sequence). The CDR3 runs 13 residues. J was trimmed by 4 bases and V by 2 bases; bases with no gene match: 0. CDR3 DNA sequence: TGTGCCAGCAGCTTACAGGGGGCAGATACGCAGTATTTT. Its protein product is CASSLQGADTQYF.

The genes are TRBV27 and TRBJ2-7, with D possibly matching TRBD1 (5 bases). CDR3 length: 14 amino acids. Germline CDR1 MNHEY, CDR2 SMNVEV (reference sequence). V was cut by 4 bases and J by 7 bases, with 17 bases left in between. DNA of the CDR3: TGTGCCAGCAGTTGGTCAGGGTCGGGTAGGGAGCAGTACTTC. It is translated as CASSWSGSGREQYF.

V and J are TRBV14 and TRBJ2-2, with D possibly matching TRBD1 (5 bases). Germline-derived CDR1 and CDR2 are SGHDN and FVKESK. The CDR3 sequence is 14 residues long. Trimming removed 1 base from V and 4 bases from J, with 7 bases in between. CDR3 sequence (DNA): TGTGCCAGCAGCCAAGGACAGAGCACCGGGGAGCTGTTTTTT. This gives the protein CASSQGQSTGELFF.

In nucleotides, the CDR3 is TGTGCCACCTCCGGGCTAGCGGGGCCAACCGGGAGCTCCTACAATGAGCAGTTCTTC. Translating gives CATSGLAGPTGSSYNEQFF. V is TRBV5-6 and J is TRBJ2-1; 9 nucleotides align to TRBD2. J gave up 0 bases and V 9 bases, and 19 bases lay outside the gene matches. The CDR3 extends over 19 amino acids. Germline CDR1 SGHDT, CDR2 YYEEEE.